This T cell receptor (beta chain) was captured by sequencing in a study of Ad26.COV2.S vaccination and SARS-CoV-2 variants (dated by TCRdb to the early 2020s). About the study as a whole: Donors in the vaccine arm were drawn from COV1001, a phase I-IIa trial of Ad26.COV2.S in healthy adults that was multicentre, randomized, double-blind and placebo-controlled. Ad26.COV2.S was given intramuscularly at 5x10^10 or 1x10^11 viral particles, as a single shot or as two shots 56 days apart. A total of around 32 samples were included in the TCR-sequenced set, comprising some 20 Ad26.COV2.S vaccine recipients, 5 placebo recipients and 8 SARS-CoV-2 convalescent individuals. Throughout the experiments and outcome assessment, investigators stayed blinded to trial group allocation. TCRbeta repertoire sequencing was used to assess the specificity and breadth of SARS-CoV-2-reactive T cell receptors after Ad26.COV2.S vaccination. Trial participants were randomized into five groups of five, in which low-dose or high-dose Ad26.COV2.S was given once or twice, or placebo was given on both occasions. Study-wide conclusions, independent of this receptor: Comparable non-spike TCR breadth was observed between vaccine and placebo recipients, consistent with only spike being contained in the vaccine. Higher spike-specific TCR breadth was observed in Ad26.COV2.S recipients than in placebo recipients (P = 0.0014). After vaccination, substantial breadth of spike-specific CD8+ and CD4+ T cell responses was reported. It was noted by the authors that total T cell responses may have been underestimated by the TCR breadth and depth analyses. Comparing responses between vaccine doses or regimens was not something the study was powered to do.

TCRbeta CDR3 regions were sequenced with the immunoSEQ Assay. After extraction, genomic DNA underwent amplification by bias-controlled multiplex PCR, followed by high-throughput sequencing. The paper's processing steps were these. To quantify the absolute abundance of each unique TCRbeta CDR3 region, sequences were collapsed and filtered. Usable DNA was measured by amplifying reference genes present in all nucleated cells, and TCRbeta template counts were normalized to that usable DNA to estimate T cell fraction. Repertoire TCRs were annotated as SARS-CoV-2-specific by exact matching of V gene, CDR3 amino acid sequence and J gene to a known reactive TCR set. The reference SARS-CoV-2 TCR set came from MIRA and was filtered for enrichment in COVID-19-positive ImmuneCODE repertoires, removing public or cross-reactive TCRs. Using the MIRA antigens, annotated TCRs were further analysed by specific ORF or by position within an ORF. Depth was the summed frequency of annotated unique rearrangements, while breadth was defined as annotated unique rearrangements over total unique productive rearrangements. Two-sided Wilcoxon rank-sum tests were used to compare TCR breadth between groups. Here the immuneACCESS table is served through TCRdb, limited to in-frame sequences with V and J called. Missing clones are a known gap in these copies; in checked studies unresolved V genes cover under half, and the rest lacks a known reason. V and J calls and clone size are those listed in that table; D and trimming were worked out from the DNA. The sample table shows roughly 400,000 clones, and roughly 91% are seen once. Approximately 4.5% of the sample rests with the top ten.

As for this clone: The clone's antigen remains unknown. No base qualities exist here, and no much larger clone lies one base off it.

Per the publication, the treatment or condition label means: over 15 received Ad26.COV2.S at low or high dose, single or two shots; several received placebo; per-sample allocation not given. Repertoires of vaccine and placebo recipients were sequenced from samples collected on day 63 after the first injection. Cohort 1b enrolled fewer than 30 adults aged 18-55 years at a single site in Boston, USA, between 29 July and 7 August 2020. Ad26.COV2.S was a replication-incompetent adenovirus type 26 vector that expressed a prefusion-stabilized SARS-CoV-2 spike protein derived from the original Wuhan strain. Here V drops 11 bases and J drops 5 bases, and the junction holds 9 bases not matched to any gene. The CDR3, from cysteine to phenylalanine, totals 14 residues. The CDR3 DNA has 42 bases and is translated from base 1. The CDR1 and CDR2 encoded by the germline V gene are MNHEY and SVGAGI.

The sequence joins TRBV6-5 to TRBJ1-5; TRBD1 lines up with 10 middle nucleotides. The source material was peripheral blood, sampled in a trial of Ad26.COV2.S vaccine versus placebo. This TCR derives from a person between 18 and 60 years old who received the Ad26.COV2.S COVID-19 vaccine or a placebo. The encoded CDR3 is CAGGTGDRDQPQHF. In nucleotide form, the sequence is TGTGCCGGGGGGACAGGGGATAGGGATCAGCCCCAGCATTTT.